The rows below give T cell receptor beta chains drawn from one sample of a study of blood T cells in healthy people across ages. TCRdb passed the 5' RACE reads through MiXCR, listing each CDR3 protein once. The repertoire holds a few hundred thousand distinct CDR3 sequences, with about 26% as singletons. The sample was also linked to a second study, of T cells of mothers and their children.

Sequencing was performed on blood. The receptor set was obtained from a boy between 2 and 10 years old in good health. CDR3s include the opening cysteine and the closing phenylalanine or tryptophan. Fields, in order: clone size, V gene, D gene, J gene, CDR3 protein, CDR3 DNA. The D gene is left open where the match is weak. Size values are once, few and many counts, or a class for expanded clones, and some rows have none.

abundance: NA; v_gene: TRBV21-1; d_gene: NA; j_gene: TRBJ2-7; CDR3aa: CAAQRTGGYKEQYF; CDR3nt: TGTGCAGCACAGAGGACAGGGGGCTATAAGGAGCAGTACTTC
abundance: NA; v_gene: TRBV6-5; d_gene: NA; j_gene: TRBJ2-7; CDR3aa: CASSSGTYLYEQYF; CDR3nt: TGTGCCAGCAGTTCCGGGACTTACCTCTACGAGCAGTACTTC
abundance: few; v_gene: TRBV20-1; d_gene: NA; j_gene: TRBJ2-1; CDR3aa: CSADGRINEQFF; CDR3nt: TGCAGTGCCGACGGACGGATCAATGAGCAGTTCTTC
abundance: NA; v_gene: TRBV4-1; d_gene: NA; j_gene: TRBJ1-1; CDR3aa: CASSLGAGQTEAFF; CDR3nt: TGCGCCAGCAGCTTAGGGGCAGGTCAGACTGAAGCTTTCTTT
abundance: few; v_gene: TRBV7-9; d_gene: NA; j_gene: TRBJ1-4; CDR3aa: CASSPEAGPVEKLFF; CDR3nt: TGTGCCAGCAGCCCAGAGGCAGGGCCGGTCGAAAAACTGTTTTTT
abundance: few; v_gene: TRBV20-1; d_gene: NA; j_gene: TRBJ1-6; CDR3aa: CSARDEGGGSYNSPLHF; CDR3nt: TGCAGTGCTAGAGATGAGGGGGGCGGCTCCTATAATTCACCCCTCCACTTT
abundance: NA; v_gene: TRBV9; d_gene: TRBD2; j_gene: TRBJ2-1; CDR3aa: CASSARLGASGRYDEQFF; CDR3nt: TGTGCCAGCAGCGCTCGGTTGGGGGCTAGCGGGAGGTATGATGAGCAGTTCTTC
abundance: NA; v_gene: TRBV5-1; d_gene: TRBD1; j_gene: TRBJ2-3; CDR3aa: CASSAGQGLGDTQYF; CDR3nt: TGCGCCAGCAGCGCCGGACAGGGGTTGGGAGATACGCAGTATTTT
abundance: NA; v_gene: TRBV4-3; d_gene: NA; j_gene: TRBJ2-1; CDR3aa: CASSQGPTLAGQAPNEQFF; CDR3nt: TGCGCCAGCAGCCAAGGTCCCACTCTAGCGGGACAGGCCCCCAATGAGCAGTTCTTC
abundance: few; v_gene: TRBV6-5; d_gene: TRBD1; j_gene: TRBJ1-2; CDR3aa: CASSRDRGMGGYTF; CDR3nt: TGTGCCAGCAGTCGGGACAGGGGAATGGGTGGCTACACCTTC
abundance: NA; v_gene: TRBV20-1; d_gene: TRBD1; j_gene: TRBJ1-2; CDR3aa: CSARDDRGSYGYTF; CDR3nt: TGCAGTGCTAGAGATGACAGGGGCTCCTACGGCTACACCTTC
abundance: few; v_gene: TRBV15; d_gene: NA; j_gene: TRBJ1-5; CDR3aa: CATSVKTGRDNQPQHF; CDR3nt: TGTGCCACCAGCGTCAAGACCGGGAGGGACAATCAGCCCCAGCATTTT
abundance: few; v_gene: TRBV12-5; d_gene: NA; j_gene: TRBJ1-2; CDR3aa: CASGLGRQNYGYTF; CDR3nt: TGTGCTAGTGGTTTGGGGAGGCAGAACTATGGCTACACCTTC
abundance: NA; v_gene: TRBV7-6; d_gene: NA; j_gene: TRBJ1-6; CDR3aa: CASSLAGTNSPLHF; CDR3nt: TGTGCCAGCAGCTTAGCGGGGACTAATTCACCCCTCCACTTT
abundance: NA; v_gene: TRBV6-6; d_gene: NA; j_gene: TRBJ2-5; CDR3aa: CASSYPGGSQETQYF; CDR3nt: TGTGCCAGCAGTTACCCAGGGGGGAGCCAAGAGACCCAGTACTTC
abundance: NA; v_gene: TRBV21-1; d_gene: NA; j_gene: TRBJ2-2; CDR3aa: CASSKARVTLNTGELFF; CDR3nt: TGTGCCAGCAGCAAAGCAAGGGTAACATTGAACACCGGGGAGCTGTTTTTT
abundance: NA; v_gene: TRBV14; d_gene: NA; j_gene: TRBJ2-7; CDR3aa: CASSQGFRSSYEQYF; CDR3nt: TGTGCCAGCAGCCAAGGGTTCAGGTCCTCCTACGAGCAGTACTTC
abundance: NA; v_gene: TRBV20-1; d_gene: TRBD2; j_gene: TRBJ2-3; CDR3aa: CSASPGLAVLDYTQYF; CDR3nt: TGCAGTGCTAGTCCTGGGCTAGCGGTTTTGGATTATACGCAGTATTTT
abundance: few; v_gene: TRBV9; d_gene: TRBD2; j_gene: TRBJ2-3; CDR3aa: CASSAPGTSGTDTQYF; CDR3nt: TGTGCCAGCAGCGCCCCCGGGACTAGCGGCACAGATACGCAGTATTTT
abundance: many; v_gene: TRBV7-2; d_gene: NA; j_gene: TRBJ2-3; CDR3aa: CASSPYDTDTQYF; CDR3nt: TGTGCCAGCAGTCCTTACGACACAGATACGCAGTATTTT
abundance: many; v_gene: TRBV30; d_gene: TRBD2; j_gene: TRBJ2-1; CDR3aa: CAWRGLAGAYNEQFF; CDR3nt: TGTGCCTGGAGGGGCCTAGCGGGGGCCTACAATGAGCAGTTCTTC
abundance: NA; v_gene: TRBV3-1; d_gene: NA; j_gene: TRBJ2-3; CDR3aa: CASSQDYTDTQYF; CDR3nt: TGTGCCAGCAGCCAAGATTACACAGATACGCAGTATTTT
abundance: NA; v_gene: TRBV4-3; d_gene: NA; j_gene: TRBJ1-6; CDR3aa: CASSRIQDNSPLHF; CDR3nt: TGCGCCAGCAGCCGCATCCAGGATAATTCACCCCTCCACTTT
abundance: many; v_gene: TRBV7-8; d_gene: TRBD1; j_gene: TRBJ2-7; CDR3aa: CASSPDRGLREQYF; CDR3nt: TGTGCCAGCAGCCCTGACAGGGGGCTGAGGGAGCAGTACTTC
abundance: NA; v_gene: TRBV5-6; d_gene: TRBD1; j_gene: TRBJ2-1; CDR3aa: CASSWRRQGYNEQFF; CDR3nt: TGTGCCAGCAGCTGGAGGCGACAGGGGTACAATGAGCAGTTCTTC
abundance: NA; v_gene: TRBV6-1; d_gene: NA; j_gene: TRBJ2-1; CDR3aa: CASSAPGSSYNEQFF; CDR3nt: TGTGCCAGCAGTGCCCCCGGGAGCTCCTACAATGAGCAGTTCTTC
abundance: few; v_gene: TRBV3-1; d_gene: TRBD1; j_gene: TRBJ2-1; CDR3aa: CASSQGTGAFNEQFF; CDR3nt: TGTGCCAGCAGCCAGGGGACAGGGGCCTTCAATGAGCAGTTCTTC
abundance: few; v_gene: TRBV7-7; d_gene: TRBD2; j_gene: TRBJ2-5; CDR3aa: CASSLTSRQETQYF; CDR3nt: TGTGCTAGCAGCTTGACTAGCAGACAAGAGACCCAGTACTTC
abundance: few; v_gene: TRBV29-1; d_gene: NA; j_gene: TRBJ2-7; CDR3aa: CSAETAYEQYF; CDR3nt: TGCAGCGCCGAGACAGCCTACGAGCAGTACTTC
abundance: few; v_gene: TRBV4-3; d_gene: NA; j_gene: TRBJ2-1; CDR3aa: CASSQDWRDFYNEQFF; CDR3nt: TGCGCCAGCAGCCAAGATTGGAGGGATTTCTACAATGAGCAGTTCTTC
abundance: few; v_gene: TRBV7-3; d_gene: NA; j_gene: TRBJ2-7; CDR3aa: CASSPELARRVAYEQYF; CDR3nt: TGTGCCAGCAGCCCAGAACTAGCACGCCGGGTAGCCTACGAGCAGTACTTC
abundance: few; v_gene: TRBV29-1; d_gene: NA; j_gene: TRBJ2-5; CDR3aa: CSVDRMQGRETQYF; CDR3nt: TGCAGCGTTGACAGGATGCAGGGGCGGGAGACCCAGTACTTC
abundance: few; v_gene: TRBV7-7; d_gene: NA; j_gene: TRBJ2-1; CDR3aa: CASSLSVARNEQFF; CDR3nt: TGTGCCAGCAGCTTATCGGTAGCGCGCAATGAGCAGTTCTTC
abundance: few; v_gene: TRBV7-2; d_gene: TRBD1; j_gene: TRBJ1-5; CDR3aa: CATPWDSYSNQPQHF; CDR3nt: TGTGCCACCCCGTGGGACAGTTATAGCAATCAGCCCCAGCATTTT
abundance: many; v_gene: TRBV4-2; d_gene: TRBD1; j_gene: TRBJ2-6; CDR3aa: CASSQDGTGTSGANVLTF; CDR3nt: TGTGCCAGCAGCCAAGACGGGACAGGGACCTCTGGGGCCAACGTCCTGACTTTC
abundance: NA; v_gene: TRBV5-6; d_gene: NA; j_gene: TRBJ1-5; CDR3aa: CASSRGLDNQPQHF; CDR3nt: TGTGCCAGCAGCAGGGGCCTCGACAATCAGCCCCAGCATTTT
abundance: few; v_gene: TRBV25-1; d_gene: NA; j_gene: TRBJ2-5; CDR3aa: CASSDPAKQETQYF; CDR3nt: TGTGCCAGCAGTGATCCCGCCAAGCAAGAGACCCAGTACTTC
abundance: few; v_gene: TRBV5-1; d_gene: TRBD1; j_gene: TRBJ2-3; CDR3aa: CASSVGGSGTDTQYF; CDR3nt: TGCGCCAGCAGCGTAGGGGGCAGCGGCACAGATACGCAGTATTTT
abundance: few; v_gene: TRBV20-1; d_gene: NA; j_gene: TRBJ2-4; CDR3aa: CSALETTKNIQYF; CDR3nt: TGCAGTGCCCTGGAAACAACCAAAAACATTCAGTACTTC
abundance: few; v_gene: TRBV12-5; d_gene: NA; j_gene: TRBJ2-7; CDR3aa: CASGLEVDYEQYF; CDR3nt: TGTGCTAGTGGTTTGGAAGTAGATTACGAGCAGTACTTC
abundance: few; v_gene: TRBV4-2; d_gene: TRBD2; j_gene: TRBJ2-3; CDR3aa: CASSQVGTGTSGPASTDTQYF; CDR3nt: TGTGCCAGCAGCCAAGTAGGGACGGGGACTAGCGGGCCTGCTAGCACAGATACGCAGTATTTT
abundance: few; v_gene: TRBV6-6; d_gene: TRBD2; j_gene: TRBJ2-5; CDR3aa: CASSYSPGGYQETQYF; CDR3nt: TGTGCCAGCAGTTACTCCCCGGGGGGGTACCAAGAGACCCAGTACTTC
abundance: few; v_gene: TRBV25-1; d_gene: NA; j_gene: TRBJ2-7; CDR3aa: CASSPAQWLGDEQYF; CDR3nt: TGTGCCAGCAGCCCCGCACAGTGGCTAGGGGACGAGCAGTACTTC
abundance: few; v_gene: TRBV19; d_gene: NA; j_gene: TRBJ1-2; CDR3aa: CASRSERGANYGYTF; CDR3nt: TGTGCCAGTAGAAGTGAGAGAGGGGCTAACTATGGCTACACCTTC
abundance: NA; v_gene: TRBV5-1; d_gene: NA; j_gene: TRBJ2-5; CDR3aa: CASGPLKGQETQYF; CDR3nt: TGCGCCAGCGGACCCCTCAAGGGGCAAGAGACCCAGTACTTC